A selection of T cell receptor beta chains follows, all from one sample in a study of blood T cell repertoires in COVID-19. Clones were sequenced by immunoSEQ multiplex PCR, and TCRdb holds only the in-frame ones, with some missing. The repertoire holds roughly 170,000 clones, with around 79% as singletons. Sequenced: peripheral blood. These receptors all come from an older woman with COVID-19, enrolled during active disease. CDR3s include the opening cysteine and the closing phenylalanine or tryptophan. D genes are given only for firm matches. Not every row has a clone size; where given, it reads once, few, many or a size class.

clone size: .; J gene: TRBJ2-3; D gene: .; V gene: TRBV6-1; CDR3 DNA: TGTGCCAGCAGTGAAGGCACGCGGGGACGCACAGATACGCAGTATTTT; CDR3 protein: CASSEGTRGRTDTQYF
clone size: .; J gene: TRBJ2-3; D gene: .; V gene: TRBV7-8; CDR3 DNA: TGTGCCAGCAGCCACGGGGAGAGAGGGACGCAGTATTTT; CDR3 protein: CASSHGERGTQYF
clone size: once; J gene: TRBJ1-2; D gene: .; V gene: TRBV6-5; CDR3 DNA: TGTGCCAGCAGAGGGGACATTGTTGGCTACACCTTC; CDR3 protein: CASRGDIVGYTF
clone size: .; J gene: TRBJ2-1; D gene: .; V gene: TRBV21-1; CDR3 DNA: TGTGCCAGCAGCAAAGGGGCCCGCCCCTACAATGAGCAGTTCTTC; CDR3 protein: CASSKGARPYNEQFF
clone size: .; J gene: TRBJ2-5; D gene: TRBD2; V gene: TRBV7-2; CDR3 DNA: TGTGCCAGCAGCCGCTACCTTAGCGGGAGTCAACGAGAGACCCAGTACTTC; CDR3 protein: CASSRYLSGSQRETQYF
clone size: .; J gene: TRBJ2-5; D gene: .; V gene: TRBV21-1; CDR3 DNA: TGTGCCAGCAGCAAAATCAGGCAAGAGACCCAGTACTTC; CDR3 protein: CASSKIRQETQYF
clone size: .; J gene: TRBJ2-3; D gene: .; V gene: TRBV7-9; CDR3 DNA: TGTGCCAGCGAGGTCCTGAGCACAGATACGCAGTATTTT; CDR3 protein: CASEVLSTDTQYF
clone size: .; J gene: TRBJ1-6; D gene: .; V gene: TRBV7-9; CDR3 DNA: TGTGCCAGCAGCTTAGGGGAGGTGTCACCCCTCCACTTT; CDR3 protein: CASSLGEVSPLHF
clone size: .; J gene: TRBJ2-5; D gene: TRBD2; V gene: TRBV27; CDR3 DNA: TGTGCCAGCCCTCACCCCATCGGACTAGCGGGGGATAAGTACCAAGAGACCCAGTACTTC; CDR3 protein: CASPHPIGLAGDKYQETQYF
clone size: .; J gene: TRBJ2-3; D gene: TRBD2; V gene: TRBV7-3; CDR3 DNA: TGTGCCAGCAGCTTATCTCTAGCGGGACCCACAGATACGCAGTATTTT; CDR3 protein: CASSLSLAGPTDTQYF
clone size: .; J gene: TRBJ2-7; D gene: .; V gene: TRBV3-1/TRBV3-2; CDR3 DNA: TGTGCCAGCAGCCTGAGACAGTCCTACGAGCAGTACTTC; CDR3 protein: CASSLRQSYEQYF
clone size: .; J gene: TRBJ2-1; D gene: TRBD1; V gene: TRBV27; CDR3 DNA: TGTGCCAGCAGTCCGGGACAGGGAAAAAATGAGCAGTTCTTC; CDR3 protein: CASSPGQGKNEQFF
clone size: .; J gene: TRBJ2-6; D gene: TRBD1; V gene: TRBV28; CDR3 DNA: TGTGCCAGCAGTAGACAGGGGGCTAGTGGGGCCAACGTCCTGACTTTC; CDR3 protein: CASSRQGASGANVLTF
clone size: few; J gene: TRBJ2-7; D gene: .; V gene: TRBV27; CDR3 DNA: TGTGCCACCTCCGAAAGACAGCTCAGCTCCTACGAGCAGTACTTC; CDR3 protein: CATSERQLSSYEQYF
clone size: .; J gene: TRBJ1-4; D gene: TRBD1; V gene: TRBV7-2; CDR3 DNA: TGTGCCAGCAGCTCCGTATCCGGGACAGCTAATGAAAAACTGTTTTTT; CDR3 protein: CASSSVSGTANEKLFF
clone size: .; J gene: TRBJ2-5; D gene: .; V gene: TRBV5-6; CDR3 DNA: TGTGCCAGCAGCTTGGTGCAGGGCCAAGAGACCCAGTACTTC; CDR3 protein: CASSLVQGQETQYF
clone size: .; J gene: TRBJ1-4; D gene: .; V gene: TRBV7-8; CDR3 DNA: TGTGCCAGCAGCTTAGTGGAGCGTGCCAGGGCAAATGAAAAACTGTTTTTT; CDR3 protein: CASSLVERARANEKLFF
clone size: .; J gene: TRBJ2-7; D gene: .; V gene: TRBV27; CDR3 DNA: TGTGCCAGCAGGGGACTGCCAAGATACGAGCAGTACTTC; CDR3 protein: CASRGLPRYEQYF
clone size: few; J gene: TRBJ2-1; D gene: TRBD2; V gene: TRBV6-5; CDR3 DNA: TGTGCCAGCAGTCTGGGACTAGCGGGGGGCGATGAGCAGTTCTTC; CDR3 protein: CASSLGLAGGDEQFF
clone size: .; J gene: TRBJ1-2; D gene: .; V gene: TRBV7-9; CDR3 DNA: TGTGCCAGCAGCTTTCGACAAACTGGTGGCTACACCTTC; CDR3 protein: CASSFRQTGGYTF
clone size: .; J gene: TRBJ1-2; D gene: TRBD1; V gene: TRBV29-1; CDR3 DNA: TGCAGCGCCTGGACAGGGAGGGGTAACTATGGCTACACCTTC; CDR3 protein: CSAWTGRGNYGYTF
clone size: .; J gene: TRBJ2-2; D gene: TRBD2; V gene: TRBV4-2; CDR3 DNA: TGTGCCAGCAGCCAACCAACTAGCGGGAGCGACACCGGGGAGCTGTTTTTT; CDR3 protein: CASSQPTSGSDTGELFF
clone size: .; J gene: TRBJ2-2; D gene: TRBD2; V gene: TRBV2; CDR3 DNA: TGTGCCAGCTTCGGGAGGGAGGGGGAGCTGTTTTTT; CDR3 protein: CASFGREGELFF
clone size: .; J gene: TRBJ2-7; D gene: .; V gene: TRBV5-1; CDR3 DNA: TGCGCCAGCAGCCTACAGGGAAGGAGCTCCTACGAGCAGTACTTC; CDR3 protein: CASSLQGRSSYEQYF
clone size: .; J gene: TRBJ2-5; D gene: .; V gene: TRBV7-2; CDR3 DNA: TGTGCCAGCAGCTATCAGCCCACATGGAGTTGGGAGACCCAGTACTTC; CDR3 protein: CASSYQPTWSWETQYF
clone size: .; J gene: TRBJ2-3; D gene: TRBD1; V gene: TRBV27; CDR3 DNA: TGTGCCAGCAGTTTAGGGACAGAGGGGGATACGCAGTATTTT; CDR3 protein: CASSLGTEGDTQYF
clone size: few; J gene: TRBJ2-1; D gene: .; V gene: TRBV11-3; CDR3 DNA: TGTGCCAGCAGCTTAAACACGAATGAGCAGTTCTTC; CDR3 protein: CASSLNTNEQFF
clone size: .; J gene: TRBJ2-1; D gene: TRBD1; V gene: TRBV7-2; CDR3 DNA: TGTGCCAGCGGACTCCCGGGACAGCGAATCAATGAGCAGTTCTTC; CDR3 protein: CASGLPGQRINEQFF
clone size: .; J gene: TRBJ2-5; D gene: TRBD1; V gene: TRBV5-1; CDR3 DNA: TGCGCCAGCAGCTCCGCACAGGGGGCCTGGGAGACCCAGTACTTC; CDR3 protein: CASSSAQGAWETQYF
clone size: .; J gene: TRBJ1-1; D gene: .; V gene: TRBV11-2; CDR3 DNA: TGTGCCAGCTCTGCGCACACTGAAGCTTTCTTT; CDR3 protein: CASSAHTEAFF
clone size: .; J gene: TRBJ2-5; D gene: TRBD2; V gene: TRBV4-1; CDR3 DNA: TGCGCCAGCAGCCAGAGATGGGGGGGGGTTCAAGAGACCCAGTACTTC; CDR3 protein: CASSQRWGGVQETQYF
clone size: .; J gene: TRBJ1-3; D gene: TRBD1; V gene: TRBV6-6; CDR3 DNA: TGTGCCACCGAAGACAGGGGCTACACCATATATTTT; CDR3 protein: CATEDRGYTIYF
clone size: .; J gene: TRBJ2-3; D gene: TRBD2; V gene: TRBV11-3; CDR3 DNA: TGTGCCAGCAGCTCGAACTCGGCGGGAGGGCGGGACGCAGATACGCAGTATTTT; CDR3 protein: CASSSNSAGGRDADTQYF
clone size: few; J gene: TRBJ1-2; D gene: .; V gene: TRBV11-2; CDR3 DNA: TGTGCCAGCAGCTTAGCAGGGGAGAGAGGCTATGGCTACACCTTC; CDR3 protein: CASSLAGERGYGYTF
clone size: .; J gene: TRBJ2-5; D gene: .; V gene: TRBV25-1; CDR3 DNA: TGTGCCAGCACCCTCGGGGCCAGGGGCTGGGAGACCCAGTACTTC; CDR3 protein: CASTLGARGWETQYF
clone size: .; J gene: TRBJ2-5; D gene: .; V gene: TRBV7-9; CDR3 DNA: TGTGCCAGCAGCTTCGCAGGGGAGACCCAGTACTTC; CDR3 protein: CASSFAGETQYF
clone size: .; J gene: TRBJ2-6; D gene: .; V gene: TRBV2; CDR3 DNA: TGTGCCAGCAGTGAAGCCGCAGGGGTAGGACTTGGGGCCAACGTCCTGACTTTC; CDR3 protein: CASSEAAGVGLGANVLTF
clone size: .; J gene: TRBJ1-2; D gene: .; V gene: TRBV5-4; CDR3 DNA: TGTGCCAGCAGCTTGGACCTCAGCCAGATCGCGGTCGACTACACCTTC; CDR3 protein: CASSLDLSQIAVDYTF